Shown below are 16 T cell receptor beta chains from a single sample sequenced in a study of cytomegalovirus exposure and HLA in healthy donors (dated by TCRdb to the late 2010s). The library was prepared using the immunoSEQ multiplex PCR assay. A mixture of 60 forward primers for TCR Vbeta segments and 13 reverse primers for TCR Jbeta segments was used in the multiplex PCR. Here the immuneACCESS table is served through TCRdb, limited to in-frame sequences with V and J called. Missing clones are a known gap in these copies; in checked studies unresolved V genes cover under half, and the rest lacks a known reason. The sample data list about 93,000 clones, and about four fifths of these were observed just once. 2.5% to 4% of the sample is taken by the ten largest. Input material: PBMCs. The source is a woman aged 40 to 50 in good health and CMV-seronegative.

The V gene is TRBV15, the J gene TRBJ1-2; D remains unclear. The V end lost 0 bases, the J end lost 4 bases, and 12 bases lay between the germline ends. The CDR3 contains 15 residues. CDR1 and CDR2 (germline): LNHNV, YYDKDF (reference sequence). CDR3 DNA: TGTGCCACCAGCAGAGAGAGCTCCGGTGCCTATGGCTACACCTTC. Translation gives CATSRESSGAYGYTF.

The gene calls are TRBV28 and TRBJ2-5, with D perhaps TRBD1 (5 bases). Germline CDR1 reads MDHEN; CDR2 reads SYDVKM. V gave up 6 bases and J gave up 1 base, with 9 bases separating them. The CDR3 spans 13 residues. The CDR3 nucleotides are TGTGCCAGCAGAGCACAGGTCCAAGAGACCCAGTACTTC. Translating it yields CASRAQVQETQYF.

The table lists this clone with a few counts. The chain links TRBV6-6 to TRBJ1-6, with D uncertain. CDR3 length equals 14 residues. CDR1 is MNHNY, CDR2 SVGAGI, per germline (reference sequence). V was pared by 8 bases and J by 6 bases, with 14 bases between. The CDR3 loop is CASALRGGNSPLHF. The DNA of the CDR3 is TGTGCCAGCGCCCTGAGAGGAGGTAATTCACCCCTCCACTTT.

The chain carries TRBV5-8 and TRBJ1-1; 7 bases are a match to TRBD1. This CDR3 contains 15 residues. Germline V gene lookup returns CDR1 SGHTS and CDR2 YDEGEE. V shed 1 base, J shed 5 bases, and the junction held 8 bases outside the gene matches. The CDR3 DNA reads TGTGCCAGCAGCTTGCTGGCAGGGGGATATACTGAAGCTTTCTTT. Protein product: CASSLLAGGYTEAFF.

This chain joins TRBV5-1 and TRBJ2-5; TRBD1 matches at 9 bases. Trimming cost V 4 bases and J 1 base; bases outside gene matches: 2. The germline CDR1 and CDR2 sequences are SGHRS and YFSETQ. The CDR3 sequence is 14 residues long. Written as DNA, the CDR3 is TGCGCCAGCAGCAGACAGGGGGTCCAAGAGACCCAGTACTTC. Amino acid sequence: CASSRQGVQETQYF. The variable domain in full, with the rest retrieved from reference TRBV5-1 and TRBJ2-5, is KAGVTQTPRYLIKTRGQQVTLSCSPISGHRSVSWYQQTPGQGLQFLFEYFSETQRNKGNFPGRFSGRQFSNSRSEMNVSTLELGDSALYLCASSRQGVQETQYFGPGTRLLVL.

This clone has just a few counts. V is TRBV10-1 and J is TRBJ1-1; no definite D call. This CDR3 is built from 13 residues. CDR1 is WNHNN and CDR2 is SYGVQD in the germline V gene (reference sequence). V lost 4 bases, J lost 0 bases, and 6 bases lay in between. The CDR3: CASSVRMNTEAFF. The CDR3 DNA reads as TGCGCCAGCAGTGTGCGGATGAACACTGAAGCTTTCTTT.

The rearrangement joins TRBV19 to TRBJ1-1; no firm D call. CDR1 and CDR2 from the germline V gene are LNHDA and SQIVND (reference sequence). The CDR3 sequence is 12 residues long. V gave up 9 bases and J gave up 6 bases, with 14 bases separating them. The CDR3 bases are TGTGCCAGCAGTTTCAGGTCTTCTGAAGCTTTCTTT. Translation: CASSFRSSEAFF.

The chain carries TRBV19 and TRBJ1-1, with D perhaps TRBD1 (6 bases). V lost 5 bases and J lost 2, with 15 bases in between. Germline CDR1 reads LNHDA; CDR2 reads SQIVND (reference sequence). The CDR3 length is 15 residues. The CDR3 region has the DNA TGTGCCAGTAGTCCCTTTGGGACACCTAACACTGAAGCTTTCTTT. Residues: CASSPFGTPNTEAFF.

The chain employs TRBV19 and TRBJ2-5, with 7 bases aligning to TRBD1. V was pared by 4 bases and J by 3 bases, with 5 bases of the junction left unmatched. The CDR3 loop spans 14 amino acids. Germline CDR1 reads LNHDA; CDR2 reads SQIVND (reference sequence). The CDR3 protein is CASSTRTGKETQYF. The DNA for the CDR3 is TGTGCCAGTAGTACCCGGACAGGAAAAGAGACCCAGTACTTC.

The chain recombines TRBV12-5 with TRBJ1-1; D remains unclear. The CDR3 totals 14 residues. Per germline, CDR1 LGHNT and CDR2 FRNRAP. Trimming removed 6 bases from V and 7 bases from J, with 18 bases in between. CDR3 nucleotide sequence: TGTGCTAGTGGCCCGGCCGGGGAAGAAGGTGAAGCTTTCTTT. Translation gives CASGPAGEEGEAFF.

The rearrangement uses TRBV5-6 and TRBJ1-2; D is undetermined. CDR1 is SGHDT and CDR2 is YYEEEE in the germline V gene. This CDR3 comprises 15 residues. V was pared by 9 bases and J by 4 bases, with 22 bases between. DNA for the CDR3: TGTGCCACATCCTTTGACACGCCTGGGAGCTATGGCTACACCTTC. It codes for CATSFDTPGSYGYTF.

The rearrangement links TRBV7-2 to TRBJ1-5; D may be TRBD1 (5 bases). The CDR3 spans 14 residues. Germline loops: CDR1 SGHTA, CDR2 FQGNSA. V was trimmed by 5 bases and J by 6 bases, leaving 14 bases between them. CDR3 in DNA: TGTGCCAGCAGCCCCCGGGGGGGTAGTCAGCCCCAGCATTTT. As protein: CASSPRGGSQPQHF.

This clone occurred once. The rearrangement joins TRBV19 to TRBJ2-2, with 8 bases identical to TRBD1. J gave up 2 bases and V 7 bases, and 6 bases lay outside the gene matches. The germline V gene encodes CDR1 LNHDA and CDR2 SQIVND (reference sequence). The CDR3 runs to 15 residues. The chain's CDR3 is CASIRTGSNTGELFF. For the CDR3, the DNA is TGTGCCAGTATCCGGACAGGGAGTAACACCGGGGAGCTGTTTTTT. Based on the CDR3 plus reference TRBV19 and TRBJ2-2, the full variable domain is DGGITQSPKYLFRKEGQNVTLSCEQNLNHDAMYWYRQDPGQGLRLIYYSQIVNDFQKGDIAEGYSVSREKKESFPLTVTSAQKNPTAFYLCASIRTGSNTGELFFGEGSRLTVL.

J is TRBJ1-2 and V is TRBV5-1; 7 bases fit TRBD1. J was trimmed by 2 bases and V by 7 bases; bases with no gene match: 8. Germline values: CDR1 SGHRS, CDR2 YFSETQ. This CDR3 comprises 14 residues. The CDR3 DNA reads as TGCGCCAGCTCCTCAGGGACAGTCAACTATGGCTACACCTTC. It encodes CASSSGTVNYGYTF.

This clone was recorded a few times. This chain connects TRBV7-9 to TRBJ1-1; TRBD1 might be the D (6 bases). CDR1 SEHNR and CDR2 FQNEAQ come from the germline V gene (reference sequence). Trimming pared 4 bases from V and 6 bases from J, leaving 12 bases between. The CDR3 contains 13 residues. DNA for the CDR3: TGTGCCAGCAGCTCTACAGGGCGGGCTGAAGCTTTCTTT. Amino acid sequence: CASSSTGRAEAFF.

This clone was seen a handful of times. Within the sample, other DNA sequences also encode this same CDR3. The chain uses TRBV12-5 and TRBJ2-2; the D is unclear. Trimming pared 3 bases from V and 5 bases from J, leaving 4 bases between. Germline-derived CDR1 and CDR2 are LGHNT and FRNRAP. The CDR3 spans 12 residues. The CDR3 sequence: CASGLSTGELFF. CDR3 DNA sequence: TGTGCTAGTGGTTTATCTACCGGGGAGCTGTTTTTT.